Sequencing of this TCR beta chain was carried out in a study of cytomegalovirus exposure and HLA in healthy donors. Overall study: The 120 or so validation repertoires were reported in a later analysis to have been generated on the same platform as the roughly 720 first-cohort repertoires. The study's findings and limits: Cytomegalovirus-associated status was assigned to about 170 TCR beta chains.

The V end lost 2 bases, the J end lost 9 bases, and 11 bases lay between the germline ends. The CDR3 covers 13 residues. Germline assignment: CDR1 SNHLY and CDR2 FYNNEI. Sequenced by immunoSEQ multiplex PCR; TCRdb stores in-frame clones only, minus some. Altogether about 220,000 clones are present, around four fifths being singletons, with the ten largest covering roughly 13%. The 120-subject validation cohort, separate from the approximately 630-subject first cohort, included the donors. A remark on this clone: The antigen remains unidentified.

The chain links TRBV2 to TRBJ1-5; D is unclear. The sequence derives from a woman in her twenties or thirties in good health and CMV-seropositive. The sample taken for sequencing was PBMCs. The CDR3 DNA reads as TGTGCCAGCAGTGAAATTCCCCCTTTGCCCCAGCATTTT. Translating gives CASSEIPPLPQHF. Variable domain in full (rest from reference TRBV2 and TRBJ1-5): EPEVTQTPSHQVTQMGQEVILRCVPISNHLYFYWYRQILGQKVEFLVSFYNNEISEKSEIFDDQFSVERPDGSNFTLKIRSTKLEDSAMYFCASSEIPPLPQHFGDGTRLSIL.